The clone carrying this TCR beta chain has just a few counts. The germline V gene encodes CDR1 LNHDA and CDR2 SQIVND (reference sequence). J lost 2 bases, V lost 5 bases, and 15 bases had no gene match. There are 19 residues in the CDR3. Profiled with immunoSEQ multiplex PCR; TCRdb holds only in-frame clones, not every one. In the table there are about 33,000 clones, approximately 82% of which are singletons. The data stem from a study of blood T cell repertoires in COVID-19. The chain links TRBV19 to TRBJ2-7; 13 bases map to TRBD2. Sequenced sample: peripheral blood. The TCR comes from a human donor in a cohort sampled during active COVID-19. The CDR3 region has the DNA TGTGCCAGTAGTGCCCCTCTGGGACTAGCGGGGCAAATACCCTACGAGCAGTACTTC. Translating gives CASSAPLGLAGQIPYEQYF.